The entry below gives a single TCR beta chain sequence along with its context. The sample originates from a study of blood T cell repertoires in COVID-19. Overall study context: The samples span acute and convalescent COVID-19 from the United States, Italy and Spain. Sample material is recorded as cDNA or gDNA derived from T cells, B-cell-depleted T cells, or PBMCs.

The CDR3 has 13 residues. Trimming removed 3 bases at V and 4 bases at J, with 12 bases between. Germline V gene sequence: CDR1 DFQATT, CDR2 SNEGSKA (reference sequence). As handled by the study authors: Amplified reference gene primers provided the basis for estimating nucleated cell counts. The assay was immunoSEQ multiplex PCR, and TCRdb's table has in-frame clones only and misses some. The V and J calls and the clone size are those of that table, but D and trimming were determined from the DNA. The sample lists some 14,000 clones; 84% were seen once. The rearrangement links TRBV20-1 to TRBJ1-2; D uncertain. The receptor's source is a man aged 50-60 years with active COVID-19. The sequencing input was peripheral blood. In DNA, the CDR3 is TGCAGTGCTAGTGTAGAGGAGGCCTATGGCTACACCTTC. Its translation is CSASVEEAYGYTF.